This TCR beta chain was sequenced during a study of a mutant IDH1 vaccine in newly diagnosed glioma. Across the study: Patients were given eight vaccinations, scheduled in weeks 1, 3, 5, 7, 11, 15, 19 and 23. Patients began vaccination 4-6 weeks after radiotherapy alone, or with temozolomide cycles.

Germline CDR1 reads MNHNY; CDR2 reads SVGAGI (reference sequence). The CDR3 loop spans 16 amino acids. V lost 0 bases and J 8 bases, leaving 16 bases between the germline ends. Assay: immunoSEQ multiplex PCR; the TCRdb copy retains only in-frame clones and omits some. The sample contains roughly 30,000 clones, roughly nine tenths of which appear only once. Turning to this clone: Its antigen is currently unknown.

As to time point: week 5, during vaccination. A single vaccine dose contained 300 ug of mutant IDH1 20-mer peptide, and topical imiquimod was used with it. The rearrangement links TRBV6-6 to TRBJ2-2; maybe TRBD1 (6 bases). This clonotype was sampled from a young man with glioma. The material was PBMCs, obtained from a glioma patient whose treatment included an IDH1 peptide vaccine. Here the CDR3 DNA reads TGTGCCAGCAGTTACTCCCCGGGCAGGGGTGGTGGGGAGCTGTTTTTT. This translates into CASSYSPGRGGGELFF.